These T cell receptor beta chains were read from a single sample in a study of siplizumab effects on memory and regulatory T cells. Using immunoSEQ multiplex PCR, the repertoire was profiled, and TCRdb retains in-frame clones only, with some absent. Of over 85,000 clones listed, around 97% are singletons. Sequencing was done on a sample of naive CD4+ T cells sorted from blood. The receptors were sampled from a human donor in good health. Each CDR3 is given with its conserved first and last residue. Expanded clones get a size class; other rows say once, few or many, or leave the size out.

clone size	V gene	CDR3 protein
-	TRBV5-4	CASSNAGTSTTRETQYF
-	TRBV5-1	CASSLVVGGGSPLHF
-	TRBV4-2	CASSQRLTEWNTEAFF
-	TRBV7-2	CASSPARENTEAFF
-	TRBV7-2	CASSPRRGGRRSGELFF
once	TRBV30	CAWRGPNTEAFF
once	TRBV12-1	CASSAWTGSEQYF
-	TRBV6-5	CASSKTASYEQYF
-	TRBV4-3	CASSQEMRYEQYF
-	TRBV5-1	CASSSVLAEHQETQYF
-	TRBV21-1	CASSTNRMGTRSPLHF
-	TRBV19	CASVQGVSTDTQYF